These T cell receptor beta chains were read from a single sample in a study of monozygotic twins with inflammatory bowel disease. For each CDR3 protein, TCRdb gives one entry from its re-call of the 5' RACE reads, without DNA. This listing includes hundreds of thousands of distinct CDR3 sequences. Input material: blood. The origin of the receptors is a human donor with ulcerative colitis or Crohn's disease, or a healthy co-twin of an affected twin (not recorded which). The CDR3 runs from the conserved cysteine through the conserved F or W.

j_call: TRBJ2-3; v_call: TRBV2; cdr3_aa: CASKMGGPSTDTQYF
j_call: TRBJ2-1; v_call: TRBV12-3/TRBV12-4; cdr3_aa: CASSLVYEQFF
j_call: TRBJ2-7; v_call: TRBV5-1; cdr3_aa: CASSKTRDSPRREQYF
j_call: TRBJ1-1; v_call: TRBV7-9; cdr3_aa: CASSLGTRGPTTEAFF
j_call: TRBJ2-3; v_call: TRBV20-1; cdr3_aa: CSASRAGGQDTQYF
j_call: TRBJ2-7; v_call: TRBV5-1; cdr3_aa: CASTPSLRGSYEQYF
j_call: TRBJ2-5; v_call: TRBV6-5; cdr3_aa: CASSSRGGWETQYF
j_call: TRBJ1-6; v_call: TRBV7-2; cdr3_aa: CASSPRTAAASPLHF
j_call: TRBJ2-7; v_call: TRBV10-3; cdr3_aa: CAIRAGQGTYEQYF
j_call: TRBJ1-1; v_call: TRBV18; cdr3_aa: CASSPYDSDTEAFF
j_call: TRBJ2-3; v_call: TRBV7-2; cdr3_aa: CASSPGLAGGTDTQYF
j_call: TRBJ1-3; v_call: TRBV12-3/TRBV12-4; cdr3_aa: CASSLKGGNTIYF
j_call: TRBJ1-6; v_call: TRBV7-9; cdr3_aa: CASSLGRNNSPLHF
j_call: TRBJ2-1; v_call: TRBV4-3; cdr3_aa: CASSLDRTSGSLQFF
j_call: TRBJ2-2; v_call: TRBV5-4; cdr3_aa: CASSIRGLTGELFF
j_call: TRBJ2-1; v_call: TRBV7-9; cdr3_aa: CASSFAGQGRNEQFF
j_call: TRBJ2-5; v_call: TRBV11-2; cdr3_aa: CASSLGDRGKETQYF
j_call: TRBJ2-7; v_call: TRBV5-6; cdr3_aa: CVSSYTTGTGMHF
j_call: TRBJ2-1; v_call: TRBV19; cdr3_aa: CASSLLTGGTYNEQFF
j_call: TRBJ1-1; v_call: TRBV29-1; cdr3_aa: CSVSGQQNTEAFF
j_call: TRBJ2-7; v_call: TRBV12-3/TRBV12-4; cdr3_aa: CASRPSRGNEQYF
j_call: TRBJ2-3; v_call: TRBV4-3; cdr3_aa: CASSQRNGVTQYF
j_call: TRBJ1-5; v_call: TRBV6-6; cdr3_aa: CASSTDGSNQPQHF
j_call: TRBJ2-5; v_call: TRBV5-1; cdr3_aa: CASKWDHNQETQYF
j_call: TRBJ2-3; v_call: TRBV27; cdr3_aa: CASSLGARATDTQYF